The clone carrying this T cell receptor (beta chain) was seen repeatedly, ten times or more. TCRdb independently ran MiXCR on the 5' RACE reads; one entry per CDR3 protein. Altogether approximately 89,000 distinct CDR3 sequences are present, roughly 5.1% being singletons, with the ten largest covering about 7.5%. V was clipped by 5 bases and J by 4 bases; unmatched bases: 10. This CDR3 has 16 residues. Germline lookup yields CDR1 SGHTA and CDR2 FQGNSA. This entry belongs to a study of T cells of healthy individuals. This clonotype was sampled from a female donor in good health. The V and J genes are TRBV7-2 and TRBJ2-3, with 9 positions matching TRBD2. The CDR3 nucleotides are TGTGCCAGCAGCCCTCTTAGCGGGAGCCGAGCAGATACGCAGTATTTT. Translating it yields CASSPLSGSRADTQYF. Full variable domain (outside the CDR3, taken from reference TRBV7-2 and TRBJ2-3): GAGVSQSPSNKVTEKGKDVELRCDPISGHTALYWYRQSLGQGLEFLIYFQGNSAPDKSGLPSDRFSAERTGGSVSTLTIQRTQQEDSAVYLCASSPLSGSRADTQYFGPGTRLTVL.